This T cell receptor (beta chain) was captured in a study of blood T cell repertoires in COVID-19. The protocol was immunoSEQ multiplex PCR, while the TCRdb copy is restricted to in-frame clones and leaves out a portion. The sample records roughly 190,000 clones, about 78% being singletons. The sequenced sample consisted of peripheral blood. This clonotype was obtained from a woman aged 45-65 years with active or convalescent COVID-19.

The CDR3 loop is CASSLSGGVSYEQYF. Here the CDR3 DNA reads TGTGCCAGCAGTTTATCCGGGGGGGTCTCCTACGAGCAGTACTTC. The J gene is TRBJ2-7, the V gene TRBV28, with 8 bases matching TRBD2. The V gene end was trimmed by 1 base and the J gene end by 0 bases; junction bases not matched to a gene: 2. This CDR3 spans 15 amino acids. Germline V lookup: CDR1 MDHEN, CDR2 SYDVKM. The complete variable domain, with remaining parts taken from reference TRBV28 and TRBJ2-7, reads DVKVTQSSRYLVKRTGEKVFLECVQDMDHENMFWYRQDPGLGLRLIYFSYDVKMKEKGDIPEGYSVSREKKERFSLILESASTNQTSMYLCASSLSGGVSYEQYFGPGTRLTVT.